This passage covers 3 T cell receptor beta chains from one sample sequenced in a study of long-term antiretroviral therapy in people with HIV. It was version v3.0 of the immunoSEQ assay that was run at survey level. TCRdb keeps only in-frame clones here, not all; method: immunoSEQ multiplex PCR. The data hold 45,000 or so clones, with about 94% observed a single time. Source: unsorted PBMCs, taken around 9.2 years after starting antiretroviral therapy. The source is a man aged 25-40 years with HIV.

The CDR3 DNA reads as TGTGCCAGCAGTTATCTTGCAAACTACGAGCAGTACTTC. Amino acid sequence: CASSYLANYEQYF. This chain joins TRBV6-6 and TRBJ2-7; D is undetermined. V was trimmed by 3 bases and J by 3 bases, leaving 9 bases between them. The CDR3 length is 13 residues. Germline CDR1 is MNHNY and CDR2 is SVGAGI (reference sequence).

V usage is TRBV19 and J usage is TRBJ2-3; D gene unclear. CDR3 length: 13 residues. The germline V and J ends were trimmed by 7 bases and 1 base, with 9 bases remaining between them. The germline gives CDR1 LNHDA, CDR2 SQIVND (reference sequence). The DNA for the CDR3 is TGTGCCAGTAATGTCGGCCGCACAGATACGCAGTATTTT. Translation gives CASNVGRTDTQYF.

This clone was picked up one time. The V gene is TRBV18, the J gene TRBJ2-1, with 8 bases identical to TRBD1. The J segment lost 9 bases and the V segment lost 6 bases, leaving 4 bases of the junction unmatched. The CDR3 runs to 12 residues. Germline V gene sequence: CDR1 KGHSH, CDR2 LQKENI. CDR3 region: CASSDRDSEQFF. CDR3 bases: TGTGCCAGCTCGGACAGGGACAGTGAGCAGTTCTTC.